The T cell receptor (beta chain) described here comes from a study of T cell changes during pregnancy in multiple sclerosis. TCRdb's table, derived via immunoSEQ multiplex PCR, lists solely in-frame clones and lacks some. The sample records 69,000 or so clones, over 75% being singletons. This clone was seen a few times. CDR1 is LGHNA and CDR2 is YSLEER in the germline V gene. This CDR3 spans 14 amino acids. Unmatched junction bases numbered 0, after V lost 1 base and J lost 1 base. Material: CD4+ T cells from peripheral blood mononuclear cells, obtained in the third trimester of pregnancy. The sequence was obtained from a female donor in good health, enrolled as a control in a pregnancy study. The chain recombines TRBV4-3 with TRBJ1-1; 7 bases fit TRBD1. Here the CDR3 reads CASSQGQGNTEAFF. CDR3 bases: TGCGCCAGCAGCCAAGGACAGGGGAACACTGAAGCTTTCTTT.